A selection of T cell receptor beta chains follows, all from one sample in a study of T cells after posttransplantation cyclophosphamide. Sequencing was performed with immunoSEQ multiplex PCR; in TCRdb, only in-frame clones are kept and a portion is missing. The specimen has 30,000 to 45,000 clones, none found just once. The sample taken for sequencing was PBMCs. These receptors all stem from a girl aged 10 to 17 in good health, CMV-negative, and a related stem cell transplant donor. Each CDR3 is given with its conserved first and last residue. The D gene is left open where the match is weak. The size of a clone is reported for some rows only, either as once, few or many, or as a class for expanded clones.

v_gene	len	d_gene	j_gene	abundance	CDR3aa	CDR3nt
TRBV27	13	TRBD1	TRBJ2-7	few	CASSGGQGNEQYF	TGTGCCAGCAGTGGGGGACAGGGTAACGAGCAGTACTTC
TRBV9	14	.	TRBJ1-6	.	CASSVGQGGSPLHF	TGTGCCAGCAGCGTAGGGCAGGGAGGATCACCCCTCCACTTT
TRBV30	13	.	TRBJ1-1	few	CAWRWGAGTEAFF	TGTGCCTGGAGGTGGGGCGCCGGCACTGAAGCTTTCTTT
TRBV30	13	.	TRBJ1-1	.	CAWSARGWTEAFF	TGTGCCTGGAGTGCCAGGGGTTGGACTGAAGCTTTCTTT
TRBV19	14	.	TRBJ1-1	many	CASSITAWRTEAFF	TGTGCCAGTAGTATAACAGCCTGGAGGACTGAAGCTTTCTTT
TRBV2	15	TRBD1	TRBJ1-2	few	CASSPQGAVRNGYTF	TGTGCCAGCAGTCCACAGGGGGCGGTCAGGAATGGCTACACCTTC
TRBV19	16	TRBD1	TRBJ1-1	many	CASSAIRDRGGYEAFF	TGTGCCAGTAGCGCAATACGGGACAGGGGAGGCTATGAAGCTTTCTTT
TRBV2	16	.	TRBJ1-6	many	CASSEAWLEINSPLHF	TGTGCCAGCAGTGAAGCTTGGCTGGAGATTAATTCACCCCTCCACTTT
TRBV4-1	15	.	TRBJ1-3	.	CASSAPTGFGNTIYF	TGCGCCAGCAGCGCGCCTACAGGGTTCGGAAACACCATATATTTT
TRBV6-1	14	.	TRBJ1-5	many	CASSEEKGVRPQHF	TGTGCCAGCAGTGAAGAAAAGGGGGTGAGGCCCCAGCATTTT
TRBV4-1	16	TRBD2	TRBJ2-3	many	CASSQDGSGSKDTQYF	TGCGCCAGCAGCCAAGATGGCAGCGGGAGTAAGGATACGCAGTATTTT
TRBV2	13	.	TRBJ2-7	many	CASTVRQMYEQYF	TGTGCCAGCACAGTACGTCAGATGTACGAGCAGTACTTC
TRBV9	14	TRBD2	TRBJ2-7	.	CASSRTSETYEQYF	TGTGCCAGCAGCCGGACTAGCGAGACCTACGAGCAGTACTTC
TRBV6-5	14	.	TRBJ1-2	few	CASSYSGGGYGYTF	TGTGCCAGCAGTTACTCCGGGGGAGGCTATGGCTACACCTTC
TRBV5-1	15	TRBD1	TRBJ2-4	many	CASSFGQGGVGIQYF	TGCGCCAGCAGCTTTGGACAGGGTGGGGTCGGCATTCAGTACTTC
TRBV5-4	19	TRBD2	TRBJ2-5	many	CASRRGPAGVAELQETQYF	TGTGCCAGCAGGCGTGGACCAGCGGGAGTAGCGGAACTCCAAGAGACCCAGTACTTC
TRBV29-1	16	TRBD1	TRBJ2-7	.	CSVAVEDRANSYEQYF	TGCAGCGTCGCCGTGGAGGACAGGGCCAACTCCTACGAGCAGTACTTC
TRBV6-7	13	.	TRBJ1-2	few	CASSYSPQVGYTF	TGTGCCAGCAGTTACTCACCACAGGTAGGCTACACCTTC
TRBV5-6	15	TRBD1	TRBJ1-2	many	CASSSLTGKNYGYTF	TGTGCCAGCAGCTCATTGACAGGGAAAAACTATGGCTACACCTTC
TRBV7-8	15	TRBD2	TRBJ2-3	few	CASSQGLGISDTQYF	TGTGCCAGCAGCCAGGGACTAGGAATATCGGATACGCAGTATTTT
TRBV4-1	15	.	TRBJ1-2	few	CASSQEFRGHYGYTF	TGCGCCAGCAGCCAAGAATTCCGGGGTCACTATGGCTACACCTTC
TRBV4-1	17	TRBD1	TRBJ2-3	.	CASSQDPGQPITDTQYF	TGCGCCAGCAGCCAAGATCCGGGACAGCCTATCACAGATACGCAGTATTTT
TRBV6-6	15	TRBD1	TRBJ2-1	few	CASSYGQESTNEQFF	TGTGCCAGCAGTTACGGACAGGAATCAACGAATGAGCAGTTCTTC
TRBV18	15	TRBD2	TRBJ2-1	many	CASSLTSGSYNEQFF	TGTGCCAGCTCATTAACTAGCGGCTCCTACAATGAGCAGTTCTTC
TRBV25-1	13	.	TRBJ2-5	.	CASQTGSQETQYF	TGTGCCAGCCAAACAGGGAGCCAAGAGACCCAGTACTTC
TRBV30	14	.	TRBJ2-5	.	CAWSTRNSQETQYF	TGTGCCTGGAGTACGAGGAATAGCCAAGAGACCCAGTACTTC
TRBV6-5	15	TRBD2	TRBJ2-2	few	CASIRLAGNTGELFF	TGTGCCAGCATAAGACTAGCGGGAAACACCGGGGAGCTGTTTTTT
TRBV25-1	14	TRBD1	TRBJ1-2	.	CASSTGTGHYGYTF	TGTGCCAGCAGTACCGGGACAGGGCACTATGGCTACACCTTC
TRBV30	12	TRBD1	TRBJ2-7	.	CAWGQGTYEQYF	TGTGCCTGGGGACAGGGGACCTACGAGCAGTACTTC
TRBV25-1	15	TRBD1	TRBJ1-1	.	CASSELTGGLTEAFF	TGTGCCAGCAGTGAACTCACAGGGGGCCTCACTGAAGCTTTCTTT
TRBV30	13	TRBD1	TRBJ1-6	few	CAQRQGRDSPLHF	TGTGCCCAAAGACAGGGTAGGGATTCACCCCTCCACTTT
TRBV19	16	.	TRBJ1-2	many	CASSISLQDRFYGYTF	TGTGCCAGTAGTATATCTTTACAAGACAGATTCTATGGCTACACCTTC
TRBV9	14	.	TRBJ2-3	few	CASSVRGGTDTQYF	TGTGCCAGCAGCGTCAGGGGAGGCACAGATACGCAGTATTTT
TRBV11-2	14	.	TRBJ1-1	many	CASSFWELNTEAFF	TGTGCCAGCAGCTTTTGGGAGCTGAACACTGAAGCTTTCTTT
TRBV10-1	13	TRBD1	TRBJ2-1	many	CASLGQGRNEQFF	TGCGCCAGCCTGGGACAGGGAAGGAATGAGCAGTTCTTC
TRBV19	13	.	TRBJ1-1	many	CASSIGVNTEAFF	TGTGCCAGTAGTATAGGAGTGAACACTGAAGCTTTCTTT
TRBV13	15	.	TRBJ2-7	few	CASSKTREIPCEQYF	TGTGCCAGCAGCAAGACTAGAGAGATTCCTTGCGAGCAGTACTTC
TRBV4-3	13	TRBD1	TRBJ1-1	many	CASSQGQLTEAFF	TGCGCCAGCAGCCAGGGACAGCTCACTGAAGCTTTCTTT
TRBV6-5	14	TRBD2	TRBJ2-7	many	CASSTGLVGSEQYF	TGTGCCAGCAGTACTGGACTAGTAGGCAGCGAGCAGTACTTC
TRBV7-2	15	TRBD1	TRBJ2-2	.	CASSQGQGRTGELFF	TGTGCCAGCAGCCAGGGACAGGGAAGAACCGGGGAGCTGTTTTTT
TRBV28	16	.	TRBJ1-5	.	CASSSLPAPGDQPQHF	TGTGCCAGCAGTTCCTTACCCGCCCCAGGGGATCAGCCCCAGCATTTT
TRBV28	20	.	TRBJ2-6	many	CASRRAGILTQGTGANVLTF	TGTGCCAGCAGACGCGCCGGGATCCTTACTCAGGGGACTGGGGCCAACGTCCTGACTTTC
TRBV5-6	16	.	TRBJ2-3	.	CASSLLRSASTDTQYF	TGTGCCAGCAGCTTGCTGCGGTCGGCTAGCACAGATACGCAGTATTTT
TRBV27	12	.	TRBJ2-7	many	CASSTTGYEQYF	TGTGCCAGCAGTACTACAGGGTACGAGCAGTACTTC
TRBV11-3	16	TRBD2	TRBJ2-1	many	CASSPRASGTYNEQFF	TGTGCCAGCAGCCCCCGGGCTAGCGGGACGTACAATGAGCAGTTCTTC
TRBV29-1	13	TRBD1	TRBJ2-7	few	CSVGDRGPNEQYF	TGCAGCGTCGGGGACAGGGGGCCCAACGAGCAGTACTTC
TRBV27	15	TRBD1	TRBJ1-1	many	CASSQRGGMNTEAFF	TGTGCCAGCAGTCAAAGAGGGGGCATGAACACTGAAGCTTTCTTT
TRBV19	13	.	TRBJ1-2	many	CASSMEGWYGYTF	TGTGCCAGTAGTATGGAGGGCTGGTATGGCTACACCTTC
TRBV7-6	14	TRBD1	TRBJ1-1	few	CASSPQGAGTEAFF	TGTGCCAGCAGTCCACAGGGGGCAGGGACTGAAGCTTTCTTT
TRBV28	14	TRBD1	TRBJ1-5	.	CASSRDSSNQPQHF	TGTGCCAGCAGTCGGGACAGCAGCAATCAGCCCCAGCATTTT